This entry lists 26 T cell receptor delta chains sequenced from one sample in a study of delta chain sequences of gamma delta T cells. TCRdb re-processed the PCR reads via CATT. The table lists around 3,300 delta-chain clones, approximately 63% of them singletons, with under 65% in the top ten. Sequenced sample: a tumor sample. The receptors originated from a human donor with breast cancer.

The J gene is TRDJ1, the V gene TRDV1, with D tentatively TRDD3 (9 bases). Germline V gives CDR1 TSWWSYY, CDR2 QGS. V was trimmed by 0 bases and J by 3 bases, leaving 26 bases between them. This CDR3 is 20 amino acids long. The CDR3, as DNA: TGTGCTCTTGGGGAACTCTTCCTACTGGGGGACTTCAGTGAAGCCGATAAACTCATCTTT. Translation gives CALGELFLLGDFSEADKLIF.

Only a few counts were recorded for this clone. TCRdb attributes to this sequence the protein of a much larger clone, which differs from the DNA translation at residues 7 and 9; a read error is likely, and the protein displayed is translated from the DNA. The chain couples TRDV2 to TRDJ1, with D possibly being TRDD3 (5 bases). CDR3 length equals 16 residues. Trimming stripped 3 bases from V and 0 bases from J, with 16 bases between. Germline values: CDR1 GEAIGNYY, CDR2 EKD. In DNA form, the CDR3 reads TGTGCCTGTGACCTTTTGCGGGATGCAAACACCGATAAACTCATCTTT. Translation gives CACDLLRDANTDKLIF.

The J gene went uncalled, whereas the V gene is TRDV2; the D segment call TRDD3 is taken from the table without a DNA check. Germline CDR1 and CDR2: GEAIGNYY and EKD. There are 18 residues in the CDR3. The CDR3 loop is CSCALLGDRTDRLTLVIF. CDR3 sequence (DNA): TGTTCCTGTGCTTTGTTGGGGGATAGAACGGATAGACTCACTCTAGTAATATTT.

The V gene is TRDV1, the J gene TRDJ1; 10 bases align to TRDD3. Germline values: CDR1 TSWWSYY, CDR2 QGS. J gave up 2 bases and V 0 bases, and 6 bases lay outside the gene matches. The CDR3 contains 17 residues. The CDR3 DNA is TGTGCTCTTGGGGAACTTTCCTGGGGGATAAGGACCGATAAACTCATCTTT. This gives the protein CALGELSWGIRTDKLIF.

This clone was detected only a few times. V gene TRDV2 combines with J gene TRDJ1; TRDD3 matches at 7 bases. The CDR3 loop spans 18 amino acids. V lost 3 bases, J lost 4 bases, and 19 bases stayed unmatched. CDR1 is GEAIGNYY, CDR2 EKD, per germline. The CDR3 bases are TGTGCCTGTGACTCCGTACTGGGGATAAAAGTTACCGGCGATAAACTCATCTTT. This sequence encodes CACDSVLGIKVTGDKLIF.

This clone was counted a few times. A read error likely explains this, since a far larger clone differs by one base. At the DNA level, this CDR3 is encoded by other sequences in the same sample as well. The genes are TRDV2 and TRDJ1; 9 bases map to TRDD3. The CDR3 runs 16 residues. Per the germline V gene, CDR1 is GEAIGNYY and CDR2 is EKD. The CDR3 sequence is CACDAILGEYTDKLIF. Written as DNA, the CDR3 is TGTGCCTGTGACGCAATACTGGGGGAATACACTGATAAACTCATCTTT.

As concerns this clone: A junction boundary mismatches the germline segment, possibly from a read error. The V and J genes are TRDV2 and TRDJ1, with a tentative D call TRDD2 (5 bases). The CDR3 covers 20 residues. CDR1 GEAIGNYY and CDR2 EKD come from the germline V gene. The CDR3 loop is CACDTVSRDGDRPFSEKLIF. CDR3 bases: TGTGCCTGTGACACCGTGTCAAGGGACGGTGACCGACCCTTCTCCGAAAAACTCATCTTT.

The chain uses TRDV2 and TRDJ1; D may be TRDD3 (6 bases). The CDR3 contains 20 residues. CDR1 is GEAIGNYY, CDR2 EKD, per germline. V was pared by 1 base and J by 0 bases, with 26 bases between. CDR3 sequence: CACDTLSWDWDRPYTDKLIF. CDR3 sequence (DNA): TGTGCCTGTGACACTTTGTCATGGGACTGGGACCGACCTTACACCGATAAACTCATCTTT.

In this sample, this clone turned up a few times. A read error likely explains why the TCRdb protein, taken from a much larger clone, differs from this DNA's translation at residue 6; the protein shown is translated from the DNA. The chain employs TRDV2 and TRDJ1, with 8 bases that match TRDD3. From germline, CDR1 is GEAIGNYY and CDR2 EKD. There are 20 residues in the CDR3. Trimming cost V 0 bases and J 0 bases; bases outside gene matches: 17. The CDR3 reads CACDTLRPTGGFLNTDKLIF. CDR3 nucleotides: TGTGCCTGTGACACCTTGCGACCAACTGGGGGGTTCCTAAACACCGATAAACTCATCTTT.

Regarding this clone: TCRdb records a much larger clone's protein for this DNA, with a difference at residue 14 that likely arises from a read error; the protein given is the translation of the DNA. The chain is built from TRDV2 and TRDJ1, with TRDD3 matching over 8 bases. CDR3 size: 16 residues. The V gene's germline CDR1 is GEAIGNYY and CDR2 EKD. DNA for the CDR3: TGTGCCTGTGACAACCTGGGGGAGGAAAGCACCGATAAACCCATCTTT. Translation gives CACDNLGEESTDKPIF.

For the V gene the call is TRDV2; the J gene has no call; the table assigns TRDD3, which was not confirmed against the DNA. CDR1 GEAIGNYY and CDR2 EKD come from the germline V gene. The CDR3 sequence is 15 residues long. The CDR3 protein is CACDALGLSDNLLFF. Written as DNA, the CDR3 is TGTGCCTGTGACGCCCTGGGGTTAAGCGATAATCTACTCTTTTTT.

The table lists this clone with a count of one. The V call is TRDV1, the J call TRDJ1; TRDD3 aligns across 10 bases. There are 27 residues in the CDR3. Trimming removed 11 bases from V and 0 bases from J; junction bases left unmatched: 45. In germline, CDR1 is TSWWSYY, CDR2 QGS. In nucleotides, the CDR3 is TGTGCTTCTGGGAGAGAAGGTCCGTCGTCTTTCCTTCCGAGAGTACTGGGGGATCTACCGTACACCGATAAACTCATCTTT. Protein product: CASGREGPSSFLPRVLGDLPYTDKLIF.

The chain recombines TRDV2 with TRDJ1; D is unresolved. Germline assignment: CDR1 GEAIGNYY and CDR2 EKD. Trimming removed 0 bases from V and 4 bases from J, with 14 bases in between. CDR3 length equals 15 residues. The CDR3 nucleotides read TGTGCCTGTGACACCGTAGCGGCGCCCAGCGATAAACTCATCTTT. It is translated as CACDTVAAPSDKLIF.

This clone was counted between two and nine times. The mismatch at residue 12 between this DNA's translation and the TCRdb protein of a much larger clone likely reflects a read error; the protein shown is translated from the DNA. The rearrangement links TRDV2 to TRDJ1; 12 positions match TRDD3. Germline V CDR1 and CDR2: GEAIGNYY, EKD. The junction had 15 bases not matched to a gene; V was cut back by 1 base and J by 4 bases. CDR3 length: 19 amino acids. CDR3 region: CACDTIGWGIRNGVDKLIF. CDR3 nucleotides: TGTGCCTGTGACACTATAGGCTGGGGGATACGCAACGGGGTCGATAAACTCATCTTT.

The chain joins TRDV2 to TRDJ3; TRDD3 matches at 7 bases. The germline V gene encodes CDR1 GEAIGNYY and CDR2 EKD. The CDR3 runs to 20 residues. J gave up 7 bases and V 3 bases, and 20 bases lay outside the gene matches. The CDR3 sequence: CACDPVTTTGDPCDTRQMFF. CDR3 sequence (DNA): TGTGCCTGTGACCCAGTCACTACCACGGGGGATCCGTGCGACACCCGACAGATGTTTTTC.

This clone was observed a handful of times. For this DNA, TCRdb reports the protein of a much larger clone, which diverges at residue 8, most likely from a read error; the protein presented here is translated directly from the DNA. The gene calls are TRDV2 and TRDJ1; 11 bases match TRDD3. The CDR3 runs to 22 residues. From germline, CDR1 is GEAIGNYY and CDR2 EKD. V was clipped by 3 bases and J by 6 bases; unmatched bases: 29. This CDR3 is CACDDYRTSLVLGDISGHKLIF. The CDR3 bases are TGTGCCTGTGACGATTACAGGACTTCCCTCGTACTGGGGGATATTTCGGGTCATAAACTCATCTTT.

Points on this clone: At one end the junction does not follow the germline gene, possibly because of a read error. V usage is TRDV2 and J usage is TRDJ1, with unresolved D. Germline V gene lookup returns CDR1 GEAIGNYY and CDR2 EKD. There are 20 residues in the CDR3. CDR3 sequence reads: CSFVIVSREGDRPYTDILIF. The CDR3 bases are TGTTCTTTCGTCATCGTGTCAAGGGAGGGTGACCGGCCTTACACCGATATACTCATCTTT.

V and J are TRDV2 and TRDJ1, with D possibly matching TRDD3 (6 bases). CDR3 length equals 20 residues. In germline, CDR1 is GEAIGNYY, CDR2 EKD. The CDR3, as DNA: TGTTCTTGTGTCATCGTGTCCAGGGAGGGGGACCGACCTTACTCCGCTATACTCATCTTT. Residues: CSCVIVSREGDRPYSAILIF.

As concerns this clone: TCRdb's entry gives the protein of a much larger clone, which mismatches this DNA's translation at residue 8, likely from a read error; the protein reported here is translated from the DNA. The rearrangement joins TRDV2 to TRDJ1, with D unclear. The germline V and J ends were trimmed by 3 bases and 0 bases, with 16 bases remaining between them. The length of the CDR3 is 16 residues. Germline CDR1 GEAIGNYY, CDR2 EKD. The CDR3 loop reads CACDAILREYTDKLIF. The CDR3 DNA follows: TGTGCCTGTGACGCAATACTGAGGGAATACACCGATAAACTCATCTTT.

About this clone: The DNA is left out, because the CDR3 cannot be placed on it with certainty; the CDR3 is given as TCRdb lists it. The J gene is TRDJ1, while no V gene call was made. The CDR3 spans 18 amino acids, including both terminal residues. The CDR3: CSVYYTCVTVVQGFILIF.

For this clone: Compared with germline, one end of the junction differs, possibly owing to a read error. The chain couples TRDV2 to TRDJ3; 7 bases line up with TRDD3. Germline loops: CDR1 GEAIGNYY, CDR2 EKD. The CDR3 covers 22 residues. The CDR3 DNA follows: TGTGCCTGTGACGGCTCCCAGAAGGGGGGATTCCCGCTCTCCTGGGACACCCAACAGATGATCTTC. As protein: CACDGSQKGGFPLSWDTQQMIF.

This chain uses TRDV2 with TRDJ1; 7 nucleotides line up with TRDD3. Germline V gene data show CDR1 as GEAIGNYY and CDR2 as EKD. This CDR3 contains 17 residues. V lost 2 bases and J lost 0; bases outside the gene matches: 11. CDR3 amino acids: CACDSTGDSRYTDKLIF. CDR3 sequence (DNA): TGTGCCTGTGACAGTACGGGGGATTCAAGATACACCGATAAACTCATCTTT.

This clone is termed medium-sized. The amino acid sequence in TCRdb belongs to a much larger clone and departs from this DNA's translation at residue 3, likely a sequencing read error; the sequence shown is translated from the DNA. This sequence joins TRDV2 and TRDJ1; D is perhaps TRDD3 (6 bases). The CDR3 totals 20 residues. Germline-derived CDR1 and CDR2 are GEAIGNYY and EKD. CDR3 residues: CAGDTVSREGDRPYTDKLIF. In DNA, the CDR3 is TGTGCCGGTGACACCGTGTCAAGGGAGGGGGACCGACCTTACACCGATAAACTCATCTTT.

By its share, this clone is large. This DNA translates differently at residue 9 from the TCRdb protein, which is that of a much larger clone; a read error is likely, and the protein shown is the DNA's own translation. The rearrangement links TRDV2 to TRDJ1, with a possible D match to TRDD3 (6 bases). Germline V gene data show CDR1 as GEAIGNYY and CDR2 as EKD. The CDR3 loop spans 20 amino acids. Trimming removed 0 bases from V and 0 bases from J, with 25 bases in between. The CDR3 is CACDTVSRGGDRPYTDKLIF. The CDR3 region has the DNA TGTGCCTGTGACACCGTGTCAAGGGGGGGGGACCGACCTTACACCGATAAACTCATCTTT.

A word on this clone: Compared with germline, one end of the junction differs, possibly owing to a read error. This chain joins TRDV2 and TRDJ3; possible D gene TRDD3, 6 bases. Looked up from germline, CDR1 is GEAIGNYY and CDR2 is EKD. The CDR3 is 20 residues long. CDR3 sequence reads: CACDTLGGGDGSCNTRLMFF. The CDR3 DNA reads as TGTGCCTGTGACACCCTAGGGGGGGGAGACGGATCCTGCAACACTCGACTGATGTTTTTC.

The chain employs TRDV2 and TRDJ1; 7 bases line up with TRDD3. V lost 0 bases to trimming and J lost 8 bases; unmatched junction nucleotides: 11. This CDR3 contains 15 residues. Germline-derived CDR1 and CDR2 are GEAIGNYY and EKD. The CDR3 sequence: CACDTVGGGHAKLIF. CDR3 nucleotides: TGTGCCTGTGACACCGTCGGTGGGGGACACGCCAAACTCATCTTT.